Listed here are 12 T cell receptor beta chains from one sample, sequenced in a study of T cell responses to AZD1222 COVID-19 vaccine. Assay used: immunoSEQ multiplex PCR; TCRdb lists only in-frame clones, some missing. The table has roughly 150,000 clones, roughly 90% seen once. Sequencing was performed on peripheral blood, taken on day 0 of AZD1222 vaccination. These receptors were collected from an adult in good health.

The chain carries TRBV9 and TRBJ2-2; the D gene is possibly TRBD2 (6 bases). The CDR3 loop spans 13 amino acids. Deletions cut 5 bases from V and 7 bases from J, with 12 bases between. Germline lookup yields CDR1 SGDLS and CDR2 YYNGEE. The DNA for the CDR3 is TGTGCCAGCAGGGCTAGCGTGAACGGGGAGCTGTTTTTT. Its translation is CASRASVNGELFF.

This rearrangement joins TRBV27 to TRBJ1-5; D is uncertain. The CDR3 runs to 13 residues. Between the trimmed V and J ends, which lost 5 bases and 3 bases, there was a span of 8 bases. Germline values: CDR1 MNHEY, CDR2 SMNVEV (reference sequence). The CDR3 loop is CASSGSPNQPQHF. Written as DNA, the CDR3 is TGTGCCAGCAGTGGTTCACCCAATCAGCCCCAGCATTTT.

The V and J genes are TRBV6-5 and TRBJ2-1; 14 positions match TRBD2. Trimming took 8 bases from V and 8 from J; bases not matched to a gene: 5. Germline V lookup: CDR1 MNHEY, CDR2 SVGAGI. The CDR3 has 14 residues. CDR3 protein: CASGLAGGFHEQFF. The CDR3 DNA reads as TGTGCCAGCGGACTAGCGGGGGGTTTCCATGAGCAGTTCTTC.

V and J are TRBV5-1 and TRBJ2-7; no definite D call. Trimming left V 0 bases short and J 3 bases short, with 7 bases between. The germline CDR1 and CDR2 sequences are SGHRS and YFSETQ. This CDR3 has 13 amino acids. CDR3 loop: CASSLEPNYEQYF. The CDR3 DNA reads TGCGCCAGCAGCTTGGAACCGAACTACGAGCAGTACTTC.

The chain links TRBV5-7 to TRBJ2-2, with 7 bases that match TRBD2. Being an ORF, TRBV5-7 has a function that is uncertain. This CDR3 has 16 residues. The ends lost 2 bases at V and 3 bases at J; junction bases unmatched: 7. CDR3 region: CASSLMFRGDTGELFF. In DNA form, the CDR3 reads TGTGCCAGCAGCTTAATGTTCCGGGGGGACACCGGGGAGCTGTTTTTT.

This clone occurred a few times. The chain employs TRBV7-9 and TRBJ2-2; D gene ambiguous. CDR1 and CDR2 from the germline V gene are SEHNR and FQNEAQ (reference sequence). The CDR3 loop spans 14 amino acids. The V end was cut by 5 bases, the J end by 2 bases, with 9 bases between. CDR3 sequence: CASSPRPNTGELFF. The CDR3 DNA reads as TGTGCCAGCAGCCCTCGGCCCAACACCGGGGAGCTGTTTTTT.

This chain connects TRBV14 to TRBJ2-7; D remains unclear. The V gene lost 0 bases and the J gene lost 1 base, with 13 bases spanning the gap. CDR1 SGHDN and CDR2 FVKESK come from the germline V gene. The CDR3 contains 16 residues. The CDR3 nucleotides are TGTGCCAGCAGCCAAGATCTTGGGCAGGCGTCCTACGAGCAGTACTTC. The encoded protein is CASSQDLGQASYEQYF.

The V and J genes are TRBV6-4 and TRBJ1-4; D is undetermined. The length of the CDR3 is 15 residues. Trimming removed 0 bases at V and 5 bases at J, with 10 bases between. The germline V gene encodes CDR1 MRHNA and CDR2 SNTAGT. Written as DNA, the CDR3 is TGTGCCAGCAGTGACTCACCGGGGTCGAATGAAAAACTGTTTTTT. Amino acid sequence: CASSDSPGSNEKLFF.

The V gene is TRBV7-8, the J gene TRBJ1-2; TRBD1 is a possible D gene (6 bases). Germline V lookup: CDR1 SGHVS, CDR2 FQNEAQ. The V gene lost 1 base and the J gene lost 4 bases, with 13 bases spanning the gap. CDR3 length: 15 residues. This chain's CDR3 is CASSLDLGGGYGYTF. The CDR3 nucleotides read TGTGCCAGCAGCTTAGATCTAGGGGGAGGCTATGGCTACACCTTC.

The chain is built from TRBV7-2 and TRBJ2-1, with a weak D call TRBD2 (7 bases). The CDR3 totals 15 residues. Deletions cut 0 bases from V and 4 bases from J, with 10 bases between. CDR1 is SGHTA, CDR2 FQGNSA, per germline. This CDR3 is CASSLAGGRYNEQFF. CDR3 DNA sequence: TGTGCCAGCAGCTTAGCGGGGGGGCGTTACAATGAGCAGTTCTTC.

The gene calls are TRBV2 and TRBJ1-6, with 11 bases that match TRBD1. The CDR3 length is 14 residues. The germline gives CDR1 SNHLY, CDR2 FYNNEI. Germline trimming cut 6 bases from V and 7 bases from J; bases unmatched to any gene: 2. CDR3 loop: CASRGTGGNSPLHF. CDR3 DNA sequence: TGTGCCAGCAGGGGGACAGGGGGGAATTCACCCCTCCACTTT.

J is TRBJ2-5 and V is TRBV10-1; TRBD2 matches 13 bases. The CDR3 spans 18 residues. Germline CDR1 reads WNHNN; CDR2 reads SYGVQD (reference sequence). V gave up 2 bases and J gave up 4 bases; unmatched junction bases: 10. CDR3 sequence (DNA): TGCGCCAGCAGTGAGGGTGGGACTAGCGGGATAGAGGGAGAGACCCAGTACTTC. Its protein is CASSEGGTSGIEGETQYF.